A single sample is the source of the 10 T cell receptor beta chains below, sequenced in a study of neurological immune-mediated disorders (dated by TCRdb to the late 2010s). Sample time point, as interpreted from the label and publication: longitudinal time-point 2. The library was generated by 5' RACE. The listed sequencing device is Illumina HiSeq 2500. TCRdb redid the processing of the public reads, applying fastp at Q25 and MiXCR, and retained in-frame beta chains. Here each entry gathers all rows of one CDR3 protein and keeps the most common genes and DNA. Here the sample has 81,000 or so distinct CDR3 sequences; roughly an eighth occur a single time. The ten top clones hold around 4.5% of the sample. Sequencing was performed on PBMCs. The receptor set was obtained from a female donor with HTLV-1-associated myelopathy (HAM/TSP).

This sequence joins TRBV5-1 and TRBJ2-7; TRBD1 matches at 8 bases. The trim removed 5 bases at V and 2 bases at J, leaving 9 bases unmatched. Germline V lookup: CDR1 SGHRS, CDR2 YFSETQ. The CDR3 spans 15 residues. For the CDR3, the DNA is TGCGCCAGCAGTTCACCAGGGGGCCAGGCCTACGAGCAGTACTTC. Encoded protein: CASSSPGGQAYEQYF.

This clonotype was seen at least ten times. The genes are TRBV20-1 and TRBJ2-2; TRBD2 agrees at 8 bases. The CDR3 length is 17 residues. Germline trimming cut 0 bases from V and 0 bases from J; bases unmatched to any gene: 6. Germline V lookup: CDR1 DFQATT, CDR2 SNEGSKA (reference sequence). The CDR3 DNA is TGCAGTGCTAGAGACGAAGCGGGGGCCTCGAACACCGGGGAGCTGTTTTTT. Translated, it gives CSARDEAGASNTGELFF.

CDR3 coding DNA: TGTGCCAGCAACCCAGGACAGGCCTACGAGCAGTACTTC. Protein: CASNPGQAYEQYF. The V and J genes are TRBV28 and TRBJ2-7; TRBD1 aligns across 7 bases. Trimming took 7 bases from V and 2 from J; bases not matched to a gene: 5. Germline V gene data show CDR1 as MDHEN and CDR2 as SYDVKM. The CDR3 loop spans 13 amino acids. Based on the CDR3 plus reference TRBV28 and TRBJ2-7, the full variable domain is DVKVTQSSRYLVKRTGEKVFLECVQDMDHENMFWYRQDPGLGLRLIYFSYDVKMKEKGDIPEGYSVSREKKERFSLILESASTNQTSMYLCASNPGQAYEQYFGPGTRLTVT.

This clonotype was detected many times. The V and J genes are TRBV5-1 and TRBJ1-6; TRBD1 might be the D (5 bases). V was clipped by 7 bases and J by 1 base, with 15 bases between them. The CDR3 totals 16 residues. Germline V CDR1 and CDR2: SGHRS, YFSETQ. The CDR3 DNA is TGCGCCAGCCGACCCGCGCCAGGGTCCTATAATTCACCCCTCCACTTT. Translating it yields CASRPAPGSYNSPLHF.

The chain couples TRBV7-3 to TRBJ2-1, with a tentative D call TRBD2 (6 bases). The V gene's germline CDR1 is SGHTA and CDR2 FQGTGA. CDR3 length equals 15 residues. V was trimmed by 5 bases and J by 4 bases, leaving 15 bases between them. The CDR3: CASSGGVAAYNEQFF. DNA of the CDR3: TGTGCCAGCAGCGGAGGGGTAGCGGCTTACAATGAGCAGTTCTTC.

This clonotype occurred many times. In DNA form, the CDR3 reads TGTGCCAGCAGCTTAGCGAGGGACAGTGCTACCTACGAGCAGTACTTC. As protein: CASSLARDSATYEQYF. This sequence joins TRBV11-2 and TRBJ2-7; 7 bases align to TRBD1. Unmatched junction bases numbered 8, after V lost 1 base and J lost 2 bases. Germline CDR1 SGHAT, CDR2 FQNNGV. This CDR3 comprises 16 residues.

This clonotype came up many times. The rearrangement links TRBV12-3 or TRBV12-4 to TRBJ2-2; D is uncertain. Trimming took 5 bases from V and 6 from J, leaving 13 bases between them. The CDR3 is 14 amino acids. For the CDR3, the DNA is TGTGCCAGCAGTGCCCAGCAAGTCTCCGGGGAGCTGTTTTTT. Amino acid sequence: CASSAQQVSGELFF.

This clonotype was detected ten times or more. The rearrangement joins TRBV29-1 to TRBJ2-2; tentatively, D is TRBD2 (6 bases). The ends were cut back, 5 bases at V and 3 bases at J, with 7 bases in the middle. Germline V lookup: CDR1 SQVTM, CDR2 ANQGSEA. This CDR3 comprises 12 residues. CDR3 DNA sequence: TGCAGCGTTCGGGAGCACACCGGGGAGCTGTTTTTT. Its translation: CSVREHTGELFF.

This clonotype was observed many times. CDR3 amino acids: CASSPFAGVVEAFF. The CDR3 DNA reads as TGTGCCAGCAGTCCGTTCGCGGGGGTCGTTGAAGCTTTCTTT. The rearrangement uses TRBV6-5 and TRBJ1-1; TRBD1 might be the D (5 bases). The length of the CDR3 is 14 residues. Trimming removed 5 bases from V and 7 bases from J, with 17 bases in between. The germline V gene encodes CDR1 MNHEY and CDR2 SVGAGI.

This clonotype was seen repeatedly, ten times or more. V is TRBV5-1 and J is TRBJ1-4; 11 bases are shared with TRBD1. The CDR3 contains 17 residues. Trimming took 4 bases from V and 8 from J; bases not matched to a gene: 13. CDR1 SGHRS and CDR2 YFSETQ come from the germline V gene. CDR3 in amino acids: CASSRWAGTGGDEKLFF. CDR3 nucleotides: TGCGCCAGCAGCAGGTGGGCCGGGACAGGGGGAGACGAAAAACTGTTTTTT. Using reference TRBV5-1 and TRBJ1-4 for the parts outside the CDR3, the full variable domain is KAGVTQTPRYLIKTRGQQVTLSCSPISGHRSVSWYQQTPGQGLQFLFEYFSETQRNKGNFPGRFSGRQFSNSRSEMNVSTLELGDSALYLCASSRWAGTGGDEKLFFGSGTQLSVL.